This T cell receptor beta chain was recovered during a study of cytomegalovirus exposure and HLA in healthy donors. PCR primers comprised 60 Vbeta and 13 Jbeta primers. The data were produced by immunoSEQ multiplex PCR, yet TCRdb's version contains in-frame clones alone and is incomplete. Among 150,000 or so clones listed, roughly three quarters were seen once. V lost 6 bases and J lost 0; bases outside the gene matches: 6. The CDR3 has 14 amino acids. Germline CDR1 reads SQVTM; CDR2 reads ANQGSEA. Sequenced: PBMCs. The chain is built from TRBV29-1 and TRBJ2-7, with 9 bases fitting TRBD1. This TCR came from a woman between 40 and 50 years old in good health and CMV-seronegative. The CDR3 sequence is CSVRQGGGSYEQYF. The DNA of the CDR3 is TGCAGCGTAAGACAGGGGGGGGGCTCCTACGAGCAGTACTTC.